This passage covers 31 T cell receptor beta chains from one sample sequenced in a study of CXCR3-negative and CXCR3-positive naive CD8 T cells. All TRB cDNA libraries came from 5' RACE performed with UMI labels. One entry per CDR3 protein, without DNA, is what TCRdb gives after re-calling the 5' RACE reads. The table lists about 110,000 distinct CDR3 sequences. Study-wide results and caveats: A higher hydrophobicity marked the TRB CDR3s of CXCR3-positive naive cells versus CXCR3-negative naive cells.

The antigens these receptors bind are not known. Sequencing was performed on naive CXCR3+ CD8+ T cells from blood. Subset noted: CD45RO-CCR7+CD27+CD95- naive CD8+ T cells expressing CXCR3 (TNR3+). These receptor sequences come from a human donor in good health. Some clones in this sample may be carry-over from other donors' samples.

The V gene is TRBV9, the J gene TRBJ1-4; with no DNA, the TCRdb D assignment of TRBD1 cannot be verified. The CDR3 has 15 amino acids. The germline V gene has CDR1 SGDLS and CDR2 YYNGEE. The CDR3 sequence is CASSALDSPNEKLFF.

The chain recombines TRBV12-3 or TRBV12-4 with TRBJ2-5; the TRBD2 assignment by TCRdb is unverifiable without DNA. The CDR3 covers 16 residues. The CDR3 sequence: CASSSLRLAVQETQYF.

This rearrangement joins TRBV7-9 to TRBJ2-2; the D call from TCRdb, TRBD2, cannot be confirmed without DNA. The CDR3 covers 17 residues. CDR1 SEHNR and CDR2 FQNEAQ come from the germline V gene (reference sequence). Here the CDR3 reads CASSSGLAGAGTGELFF.

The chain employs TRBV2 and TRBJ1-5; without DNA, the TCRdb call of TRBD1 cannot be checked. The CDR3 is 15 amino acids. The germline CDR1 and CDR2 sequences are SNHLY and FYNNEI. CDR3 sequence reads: CASSEEGASNQPQHF.

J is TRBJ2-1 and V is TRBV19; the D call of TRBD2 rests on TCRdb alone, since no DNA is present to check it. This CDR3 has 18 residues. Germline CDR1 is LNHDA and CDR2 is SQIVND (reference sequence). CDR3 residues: CASSHTSGRGDSYNEQFF.

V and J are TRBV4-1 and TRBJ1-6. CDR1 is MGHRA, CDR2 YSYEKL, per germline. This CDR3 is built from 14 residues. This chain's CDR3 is CASSQEDETTPLHF.

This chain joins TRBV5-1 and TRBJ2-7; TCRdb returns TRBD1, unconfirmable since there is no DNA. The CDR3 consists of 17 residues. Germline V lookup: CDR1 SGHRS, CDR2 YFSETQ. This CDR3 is CASTSHFTGAASYEQYF.

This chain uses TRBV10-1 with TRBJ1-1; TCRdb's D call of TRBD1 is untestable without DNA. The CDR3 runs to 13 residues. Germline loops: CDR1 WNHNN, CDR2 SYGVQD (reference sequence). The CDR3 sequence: CASSSGLGTEAFF.

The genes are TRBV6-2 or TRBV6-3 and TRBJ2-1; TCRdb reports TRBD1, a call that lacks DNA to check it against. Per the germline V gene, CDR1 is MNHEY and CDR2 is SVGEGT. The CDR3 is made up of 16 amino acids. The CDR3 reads CASSQGGAPSYNEQFF.

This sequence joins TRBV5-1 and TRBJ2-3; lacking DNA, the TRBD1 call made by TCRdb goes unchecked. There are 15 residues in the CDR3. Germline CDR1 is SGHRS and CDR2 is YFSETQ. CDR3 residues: CASSLQGEWADTQYF.

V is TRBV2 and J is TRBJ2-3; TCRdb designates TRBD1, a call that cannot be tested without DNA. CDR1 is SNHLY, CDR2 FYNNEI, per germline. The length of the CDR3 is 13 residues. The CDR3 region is CAGRGADTDTQYF.

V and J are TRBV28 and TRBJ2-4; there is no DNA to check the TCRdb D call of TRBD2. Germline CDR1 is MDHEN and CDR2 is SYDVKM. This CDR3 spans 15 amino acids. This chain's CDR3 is CASSLTEVAKNIQYF.

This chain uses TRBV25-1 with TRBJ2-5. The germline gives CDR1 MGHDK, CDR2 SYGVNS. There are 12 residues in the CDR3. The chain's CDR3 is CASSGANGAQYF. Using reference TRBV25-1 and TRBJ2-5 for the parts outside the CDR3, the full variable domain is EADIYQTPRYLVIGTGKKITLECSQTMGHDKMYWYQQDPGMELHLIHYSYGVNSTEKGDLSSESTVSRIRTEHFPLTLESARPSHTSQYLCASSGANGAQYFGPGTRLLVL.

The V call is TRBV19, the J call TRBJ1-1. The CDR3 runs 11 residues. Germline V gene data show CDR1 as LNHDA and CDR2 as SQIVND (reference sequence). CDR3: CASSRTEQAFF.

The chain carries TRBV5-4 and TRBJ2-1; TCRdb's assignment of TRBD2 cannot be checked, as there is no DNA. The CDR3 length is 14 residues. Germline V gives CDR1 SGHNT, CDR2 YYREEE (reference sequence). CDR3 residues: CASSLTGLKNEQFF.

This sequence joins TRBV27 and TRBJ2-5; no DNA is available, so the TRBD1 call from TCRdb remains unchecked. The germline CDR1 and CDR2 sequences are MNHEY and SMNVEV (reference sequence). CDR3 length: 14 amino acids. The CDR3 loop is CASSHRDSQETQYF.

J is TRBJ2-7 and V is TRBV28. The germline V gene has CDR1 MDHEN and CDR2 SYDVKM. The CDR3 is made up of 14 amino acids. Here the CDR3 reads CASSFFWEKWSQYF.

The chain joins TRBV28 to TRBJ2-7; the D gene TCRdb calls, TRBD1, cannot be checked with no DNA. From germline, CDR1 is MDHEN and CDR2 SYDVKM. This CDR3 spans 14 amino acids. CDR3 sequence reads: CASSLRSGFYEQYF.

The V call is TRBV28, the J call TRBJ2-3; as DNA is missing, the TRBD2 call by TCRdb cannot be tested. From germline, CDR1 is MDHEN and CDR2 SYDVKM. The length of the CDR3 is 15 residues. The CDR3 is CASSFWREDTDTQYF.

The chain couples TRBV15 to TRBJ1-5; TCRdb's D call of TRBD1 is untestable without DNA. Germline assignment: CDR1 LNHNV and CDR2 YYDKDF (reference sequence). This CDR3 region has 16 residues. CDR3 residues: CATSPRRGGLNQPQHF. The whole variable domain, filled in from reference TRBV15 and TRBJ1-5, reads DAMVIQNPRYQVTQFGKPVTLSCSQTLNHNVMYWYQQKSSQAPKLLFHYYDKDFNNEADTPDNFQSRRPNTSFCFLDIRSPGLGDTAMYLCATSPRRGGLNQPQHFGDGTRLSIL.

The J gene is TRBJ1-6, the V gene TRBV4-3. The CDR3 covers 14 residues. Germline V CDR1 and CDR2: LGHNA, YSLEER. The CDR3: CASSQDRGFSPLHF.

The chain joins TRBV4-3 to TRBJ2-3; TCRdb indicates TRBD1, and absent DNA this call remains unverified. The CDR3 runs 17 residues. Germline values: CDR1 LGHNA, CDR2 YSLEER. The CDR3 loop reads CASSQVFLQAGTDTQYF.

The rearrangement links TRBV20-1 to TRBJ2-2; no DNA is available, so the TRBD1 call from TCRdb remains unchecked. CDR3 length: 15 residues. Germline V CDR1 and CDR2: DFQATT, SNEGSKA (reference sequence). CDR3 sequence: CSARDLTPGTGELFF.

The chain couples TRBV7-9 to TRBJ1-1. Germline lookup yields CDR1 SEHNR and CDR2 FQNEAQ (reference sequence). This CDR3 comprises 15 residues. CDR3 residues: CASSLLGLLNTEAFF.

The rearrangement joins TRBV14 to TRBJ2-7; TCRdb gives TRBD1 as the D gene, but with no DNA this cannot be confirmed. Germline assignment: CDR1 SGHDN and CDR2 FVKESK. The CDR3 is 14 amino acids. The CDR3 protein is CASSLGGGRYEQYF.

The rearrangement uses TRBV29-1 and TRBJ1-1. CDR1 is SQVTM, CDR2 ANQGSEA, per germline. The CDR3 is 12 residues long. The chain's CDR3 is CSVVVIGTEAFF.

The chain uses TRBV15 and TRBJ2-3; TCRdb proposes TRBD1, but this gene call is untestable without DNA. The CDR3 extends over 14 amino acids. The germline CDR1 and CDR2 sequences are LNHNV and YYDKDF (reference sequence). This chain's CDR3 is CATSRFEGEDTQYF.

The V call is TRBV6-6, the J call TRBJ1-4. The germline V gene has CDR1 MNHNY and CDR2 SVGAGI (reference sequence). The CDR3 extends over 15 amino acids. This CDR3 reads CASSPLGGANEKLFF.

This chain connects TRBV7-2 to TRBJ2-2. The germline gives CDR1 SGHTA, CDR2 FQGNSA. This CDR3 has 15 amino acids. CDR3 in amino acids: CASSHSGRNTGELFF.

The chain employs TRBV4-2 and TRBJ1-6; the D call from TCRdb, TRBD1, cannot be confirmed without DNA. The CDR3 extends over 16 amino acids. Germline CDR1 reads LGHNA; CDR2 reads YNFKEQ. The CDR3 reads CASRQELRDRGSPLHF.

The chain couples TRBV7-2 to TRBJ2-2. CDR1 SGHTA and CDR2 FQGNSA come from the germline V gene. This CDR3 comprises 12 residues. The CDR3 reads CASSTGTGELFF.